This TCR beta chain was sequenced in a study of beta chain features in type 1 diabetes. Study conclusions and caveats: Moderate but significant shortening of TCRB CDR3s was recorded in all four CD4+ subsets from Type 1 diabetes patients. Individuals with type 1 diabetes displayed fewer insertions and more deletions at VDJ junctions.

As for this clone: Its antigen is unidentified.

Every isolated RNA sample was fully reverse transcribed, so sequencing captured expressed TCRB transcripts. Some clones are missing from TCRdb's copy, which holds only in-frame ones; the method was immunoSEQ multiplex PCR. The sample shows about 700,000 clones, over 10% of them seen only once. The CDR3 extends over 14 amino acids. CDR1 is MGHRA and CDR2 is YSYEKL in the germline V gene. V shed 0 bases, J shed 9 bases, and the junction held 5 bases outside the gene matches. This clonotype was obtained from a man aged 18 to 35 with type 1 diabetes. Sequenced sample: naive CD4+ T cells from blood. The chain uses TRBV4-1 and TRBJ2-1; 7 bases line up with TRBD2. The CDR3 here is CASSQDRGGGEQFF. DNA of the CDR3: TGCGCCAGCAGCCAAGATAGGGGCGGGGGTGAGCAGTTCTTC.